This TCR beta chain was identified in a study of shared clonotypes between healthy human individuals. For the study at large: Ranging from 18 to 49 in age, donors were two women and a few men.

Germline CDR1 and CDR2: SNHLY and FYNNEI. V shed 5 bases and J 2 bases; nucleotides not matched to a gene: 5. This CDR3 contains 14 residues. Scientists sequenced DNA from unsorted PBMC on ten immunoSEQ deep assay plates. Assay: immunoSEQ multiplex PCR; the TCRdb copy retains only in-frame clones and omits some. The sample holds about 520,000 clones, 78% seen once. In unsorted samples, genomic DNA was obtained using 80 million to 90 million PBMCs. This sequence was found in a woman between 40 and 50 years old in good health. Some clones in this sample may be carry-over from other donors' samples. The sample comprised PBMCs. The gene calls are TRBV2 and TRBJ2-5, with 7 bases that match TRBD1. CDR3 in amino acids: CASSKMTGQETQYF. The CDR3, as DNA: TGTGCCAGCAGTAAAATGACAGGGCAAGAGACCCAGTACTTC. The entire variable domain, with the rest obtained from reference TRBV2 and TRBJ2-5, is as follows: EPEVTQTPSHQVTQMGQEVILRCVPISNHLYFYWYRQILGQKVEFLVSFYNNEISEKSEIFDDQFSVERPDGSNFTLKIRSTKLEDSAMYFCASSKMTGQETQYFGPGTRLLVL.